Included here is one TCR beta chain sequence, with context. V was clipped by 4 bases and J by 7 bases; unmatched bases: 7. This CDR3 is built from 14 residues. Per the germline V gene, CDR1 is SGHNT and CDR2 is YYREEE (reference sequence). The data derive from a study of blood T cell repertoires in COVID-19. Assay used: immunoSEQ multiplex PCR; TCRdb lists only in-frame clones, some missing. The data hold 20,000 to 25,000 clones, with more than 90% observed a single time. The TCR sequence derives from a woman between 70 and 85 years old with active COVID-19. Specimen: peripheral blood. The gene calls are TRBV5-4 and TRBJ2-1; 8 bases align to TRBD2. Here the CDR3 DNA reads TGTGCCAGCAGCCCGGGACTAGGGGAGAATGAGCAGTTCTTC. Amino acids: CASSPGLGENEQFF.